This entry lists 19 T cell receptor beta chains sequenced from one sample in a study of tumor-infiltrating lymphocytes in glioblastoma multiforme. TCR beta libraries were built from RNA through three nested multiplex PCR rounds using modified ARM-PCR. One entry per CDR3 protein, called by TCRdb with MiXCR from the multiplex PCR reads. Counted here are about 15,000 distinct CDR3 sequences, roughly 70% occurring once; the ten biggest clones make up 49%. Sequenced: brain tumor tissue. Receptors were obtained from a male donor with glioblastoma.

The DNA for the CDR3 is TGTGCCAGCAGCTCAACGGGGCAGCGGCAAAACATTCAGTACTTC. Protein sequence: CASSSTGQRQNIQYF. The J gene is TRBJ2-4, the V gene TRBV13; either TRBD1 or TRBD2 may supply D (5 bases each). Germline V gives CDR1 PRHDT, CDR2 FYEKMQ (reference sequence). CDR3 length equals 15 residues. The V end was cut by 4 bases, the J end by 5 bases, with 15 bases between.

For this clonotype: Germline and junction disagree at one end, which may indicate a read error. This chain links TRBV20-1 with TRBJ1-1; the D is unclear. The CDR3 has 16 amino acids. Germline CDR1 and CDR2: DFQATT and SNEGSKA (reference sequence). The CDR3 DNA reads TGCAGTGCTAGAGTCCAGACCCTGAGTGCGAACACTGAAGCTTCCTTT. This codes for CSARVQTLSANTEASF.

This chain's CDR3 is CASSYSTTGSVYEQYF. The DNA for the CDR3 is TGTGCCAGCAGTTACTCGACGACGGGGTCGGTCTACGAGCAGTACTTC. This chain uses TRBV6-6 with TRBJ2-7; possible D gene TRBD2, 5 bases. The germline gives CDR1 MNHNY, CDR2 SVGAGI (reference sequence). Trimming took 0 bases from V and 3 from J, leaving 15 bases between them. The CDR3 contains 16 residues.

The chain has TRBV11-2 and TRBJ2-1; 14 bases agree with TRBD2. Germline lookup yields CDR1 SGHAT and CDR2 FQNNGV. CDR3 length: 14 amino acids. The J segment lost 14 bases and the V segment lost 5 bases, leaving 8 bases of the junction unmatched. This chain's CDR3 is CASSPGTSGRAEFF. CDR3 DNA: TGTGCCAGCAGCCCAGGGACTAGCGGGAGAGCGGAGTTCTTC.

CDR3 nucleotide sequence: TGTGCCTGGAGTGCCCAACTTGGACCCCCTCACTTT. The encoded protein is CAWSAQLGPPHF. The chain recombines TRBV30 with TRBJ1-6; D ambiguous. Per the germline V gene, CDR1 is GTSNPN and CDR2 is SVGIG (reference sequence). The CDR3 totals 12 residues. V lost 1 base, J lost 19 bases, and 17 bases lay in between.

This clonotype was counted only a few times. As DNA, the CDR3 is TGTGCCAGCAGCTTTACGGGGGACGAGCAGTACTTC. Protein: CASSFTGDEQYF. The chain employs TRBV7-2 and TRBJ2-7, with a possible D match to TRBD2 (6 bases). The germline gives CDR1 SGHTA, CDR2 FQGNSA. CDR3 length equals 12 residues. The germline V and J ends were trimmed by 3 bases and 5 bases, with 8 bases remaining between them. Full variable domain (remainder filled in from reference TRBV7-2 and TRBJ2-7): GAGVSQSPSNKVTEKGKDVELRCDPISGHTALYWYRQSLGQGLEFLIYFQGNSAPDKSGLPSDRFSAERTGGSVSTLTIQRTQQEDSAVYLCASSFTGDEQYFGPGTRLTVT.

The gene calls are TRBV13 and TRBJ1-1, with TRBD1 as a possible D gene (6 bases). Germline-derived CDR1 and CDR2 are PRHDT and FYEKMQ (reference sequence). V dropped 5 bases and J dropped 7 bases, with 14 bases sitting between them. CDR3 length: 13 amino acids. The CDR3 protein is CASSPARGFEAFF. CDR3 coding DNA: TGTGCCAGCAGCCCCGCCAGGGGTTTTGAAGCTTTCTTT.

The rearrangement links TRBV11-2 to TRBJ2-1; no firm D call. From germline, CDR1 is SGHAT and CDR2 FQNNGV. V gave up 6 bases and J gave up 3 bases, with 6 bases separating them. This CDR3 region has 12 residues. As DNA, the CDR3 is TGTGCCAGCAGTTCCAACTACAATGAGCAGTTCTTC. Translation gives CASSSNYNEQFF.

The chain has TRBV6-2 or TRBV6-3 and TRBJ2-2; 7 bases map to TRBD1. J gave up 2 bases and V 0 bases, and 3 bases lay outside the gene matches. This CDR3 has 16 amino acids. Germline CDR1 MNHEY, CDR2 SVGEGT. CDR3 loop: CASSYSKGANTGELFF. CDR3 DNA sequence: TGTGCCAGCAGTTACTCGAAGGGGGCCAACACCGGGGAGCTGTTTTTT.

The genes are TRBV14 and TRBJ2-3; D possibly corresponds to TRBD1 (6 bases). Germline loops: CDR1 SGHDN, CDR2 FVKESK. Trimming cost V 1 base and J 4 bases, with 15 bases left between them. This CDR3 contains 16 residues. The CDR3 reads CASSQGNGTSSDTQYF. The CDR3 DNA follows: TGTGCCAGCAGCCAAGGGAACGGGACATCATCAGATACGCAGTATTTT.

The chain carries TRBV20-1 and TRBJ2-4; 7 bases fit TRBD1. Germline values: CDR1 DFQATT, CDR2 SNEGSKA (reference sequence). This CDR3 is built from 19 residues. In nucleotides, the CDR3 is TGCAATACTAGAGACCCGGCCAGGGGGATTCGGAAAGCCAAAAACATTCAGTACTTC. It yields the protein CNTRDPARGIRKAKNIQYF.

This sequence joins TRBV11-2 and TRBJ1-6; D perhaps matches TRBD1 (5 bases). In germline, CDR1 is SGHAT, CDR2 FQNNGV. V shed 0 bases and J shed 9 bases, with 12 bases lying between them. The CDR3 has 15 residues. CDR3 residues: CASSLEAQGSSPLHF. The CDR3, as DNA: TGTGCCAGCAGCTTAGAGGCTCAGGGAAGTTCACCCCTCCACTTT.

The chain couples TRBV11-2 to TRBJ2-1; D remains ambiguous. The CDR3 loop spans 11 amino acids. Germline CDR1 reads SGHAT; CDR2 reads FQNNGV. The ends were cut back, 7 bases at V and 10 bases at J, with 11 bases in the middle. CDR3 region: CASNSAHEQFF. CDR3 coding DNA: TGTGCCAGCAACTCCGCCCACGAGCAGTTCTTC. Variable domain in full (rest from reference TRBV11-2 and TRBJ2-1): EAGVAQSPRYKIIEKRQSVAFWCNPISGHATLYWYQQILGQGPKLLIQFQNNGVVDDSQLPKDRFSAERLKGVDSTLKIQPAKLEDSAVYLCASNSAHEQFFGPGTRLTVL.

The rearrangement links TRBV4-2 to TRBJ2-7; D may be TRBD2 (5 bases). V shed 0 bases and J shed 0 bases, with 9 bases lying between them. The CDR3 sequence is 15 residues long. CDR1 is LGHNA and CDR2 is YNFKEQ in the germline V gene. In DNA, the CDR3 is TGTGCCAGCAGCCAAGAAGCGGAGAGCTCCTACGAGCAGTACTTC. It encodes CASSQEAESSYEQYF.

This rearrangement joins TRBV12-3 or TRBV12-4 to TRBJ1-2; D is unclear. The CDR3 has 11 amino acids. V dropped 3 bases and J dropped 7 bases, with 6 bases sitting between them. In nucleotides, the CDR3 is TGTGCCAGCAGTTTTGGAAGTGGCTACACCTTC. This codes for CASSFGSGYTF.

Only a few counts were recorded for this clonotype. This rearrangement joins TRBV2 to TRBJ2-5; D remains ambiguous. The CDR3 covers 13 residues. V shed 2 bases and J shed 1 base, with 5 bases lying between them. The V gene's germline CDR1 is SNHLY and CDR2 FYNNEI. CDR3 in DNA: TGTGCCAGCAGTGAAAACAGCCAAGAGACCCAGTACTTC. Its protein product is CASSENSQETQYF.

This clonotype appeared a few times. The germline gene is not matched at one end of the junction; a read error may be the cause. The J gene is TRBJ2-1, the V gene TRBV7-9; D unclear. This CDR3 is 13 amino acids long. Germline V CDR1 and CDR2: SEHNR, FQNEAQ (reference sequence). CDR3 DNA sequence: TGTGCCAGCAACTTAAGAGCTTCAAATGAGCAGTTCTTC. Protein: CASNLRASNEQFF.

The rearrangement uses TRBV20-1 and TRBJ2-1; 9 bases line up with TRBD2. The CDR3 has 15 residues. J gave up 8 bases and V 3 bases, and 11 bases lay outside the gene matches. Germline lookup yields CDR1 DFQATT and CDR2 SNEGSKA (reference sequence). CDR3: CSASVTLAGTDEQFF. CDR3 nucleotides: TGCAGTGCTAGTGTCACACTAGCGGGTACTGATGAGCAGTTCTTC.

This clonotype came up a few times. The rearrangement joins TRBV6-1 to TRBJ2-7, with 7 bases identical to TRBD2. Trimming cost V 2 bases and J 1 base; bases outside gene matches: 5. There are 15 residues in the CDR3. The germline V gene has CDR1 MNHNS and CDR2 SASEGT. The CDR3 is CASSELSSGSYEQYF. In DNA, the CDR3 is TGTGCCAGCAGTGAATTGTCTAGCGGTTCCTACGAGCAGTACTTC.